The 15 T cell receptor beta chains reported below all come from one sample, sequenced in a study of cytomegalovirus exposure and HLA in healthy donors. The PCR used 60 Vbeta and 13 Jbeta primers. The table came from immunoSEQ multiplex PCR; TCRdb's copy has only in-frame clones and leaves some out. The data hold 110,000 to 150,000 clones, with 70% to 80% observed a single time. Specimen: PBMCs. The receptors originated from a female donor in good health and CMV-seronegative.

The chain is built from TRBV4-1 and TRBJ1-2, with 8 bases identical to TRBD1. Germline-derived CDR1 and CDR2 are MGHRA and YSYEKL. V lost 2 bases and J lost 1; bases outside the gene matches: 9. This CDR3 comprises 17 residues. This CDR3 reads CASSQPGTGIVNYGYTF. For the CDR3, the DNA is TGCGCCAGCAGCCAACCCGGGACAGGCATAGTTAACTATGGCTACACCTTC.

The V and J genes are TRBV5-1 and TRBJ2-2; maybe TRBD2 (6 bases). CDR3 length: 15 amino acids. Germline V gives CDR1 SGHRS, CDR2 YFSETQ. V dropped 0 bases and J dropped 5 bases, with 11 bases sitting between them. The CDR3 DNA reads TGCGCCAGCAGCTTGGCCCTGCGGGGAACCGGGGAGCTGTTTTTT. It yields the protein CASSLALRGTGELFF.

The V gene is TRBV10-3, the J gene TRBJ1-5; the D is unclear. V was pared by 8 bases and J by 1 base, with 9 bases between. The CDR3 has 13 residues. The germline V gene encodes CDR1 ENHRY and CDR2 SYGVKD. CDR3 sequence: CAIRSKSNQPQHF. The CDR3 DNA is TGTGCCATCCGGTCGAAAAGCAATCAGCCCCAGCATTTT.

This clone was recorded only once. J is TRBJ2-2 and V is TRBV2; 7 nucleotides line up with TRBD1. V was pared by 7 bases and J by 6 bases, with 5 bases of the junction left unmatched. The CDR3 spans 13 residues. In germline, CDR1 is SNHLY, CDR2 FYNNEI. The CDR3: CASNYRGAGELFF. The DNA of the CDR3 is TGTGCCAGCAATTACAGGGGAGCCGGGGAGCTGTTTTTT.

The chain employs TRBV4-3 and TRBJ1-6, with 7 bases matching TRBD1. CDR3 length: 16 amino acids. Trimming at V came to 0 bases and at J to 9 bases, leaving 8 bases not matched to a gene. The germline CDR1 and CDR2 sequences are LGHNA and YSLEER. This CDR3 is CASSQDMGPGGSPLHF. DNA for the CDR3: TGCGCCAGCAGCCAAGATATGGGGCCAGGGGGTTCACCCCTCCACTTT.

The chain uses TRBV11-2 and TRBJ2-5, with D unclear. Germline values: CDR1 SGHAT, CDR2 FQNNGV. V was shortened by 2 bases and J by 0 bases, with 4 bases between the two germline ends. The CDR3 is 13 amino acids. The CDR3 bases are TGTGCCAGCAGCTTAACAGACCAAGAGACCCAGTACTTC. Translated, it gives CASSLTDQETQYF. Full variable domain (rest looked up from reference TRBV11-2 and TRBJ2-5): EAGVAQSPRYKIIEKRQSVAFWCNPISGHATLYWYQQILGQGPKLLIQFQNNGVVDDSQLPKDRFSAERLKGVDSTLKIQPAKLEDSAVYLCASSLTDQETQYFGPGTRLLVL.

The chain joins TRBV9 to TRBJ2-1, with TRBD2 matching 12 bases. CDR3 length equals 14 residues. Per germline, CDR1 SGDLS and CDR2 YYNGEE. The V and J ends lost 3 bases and 6 bases, in that order; junction bases with no gene match: 1. CDR3 in DNA: TGTGCCAGCAGCGAGGGACTAGCGGGCAATGAGCAGTTCTTC. It translates to CASSEGLAGNEQFF.

The genes are TRBV28 and TRBJ1-2, with TRBD1 as a possible D gene (6 bases). Germline assignment: CDR1 MDHEN and CDR2 SYDVKM. The CDR3 covers 12 residues. Trimming left V 3 bases short and J 8 bases short, with 10 bases between. The CDR3 loop is CASSLGRGGYTF. CDR3 bases: TGTGCCAGCAGTTTGGGCAGGGGAGGCTACACCTTC.

The J gene is TRBJ1-1, the V gene TRBV11-3; 7 bases align to TRBD1. The V segment lost 5 bases and the J segment 7 bases; nucleotides outside the gene matches: 1. From germline, CDR1 is SGHNT and CDR2 YENEEA. The CDR3 length is 11 residues. The CDR3 protein is CASSRTGEAFF. The CDR3 DNA is TGTGCCAGCAGCCGGACAGGTGAAGCTTTCTTT. The full variable domain, in which reference TRBV11-3 and TRBJ1-1 provide the parts outside the CDR3, is EAGVVQSPRYKIIEKKQPVAFWCNPISGHNTLYWYLQNLGQGPELLIRYENEEAVDDSQLPKDRFSAERLKGVDSTLKIQPAELGDSAVYLCASSRTGEAFFGQGTRLTVV.

The chain couples TRBV15 to TRBJ2-1; D may be TRBD2 (7 bases). Per germline, CDR1 LNHNV and CDR2 YYDKDF (reference sequence). Trimming took off 1 base at V and 7 bases at J, with 17 bases between the two ends. The CDR3 consists of 16 residues. The CDR3 DNA is TGTGCCACCAGCAGAGGCGGGGGAACTACAGGGAATGAGCAGTTCTTC. This gives the protein CATSRGGGTTGNEQFF.

This clone showed up just a few times. The V and J genes are TRBV27 and TRBJ2-3; no definite D call. This CDR3 has 15 amino acids. V lost 5 bases and J lost 0, with 12 bases in between. Looked up from germline, CDR1 is MNHEY and CDR2 is SMNVEV (reference sequence). DNA of the CDR3: TGTGCCAGCAGTCCCGGTGCGCGGAGCACAGATACGCAGTATTTT. Translating it yields CASSPGARSTDTQYF.

The rearrangement uses TRBV29-1 and TRBJ2-5; a weak D match, TRBD1 (5 bases). Germline V gene lookup returns CDR1 SQVTM and CDR2 ANQGSEA. Trimming shortened V by 7 bases and J by 12 bases, and 18 bases separated the two germline ends. This CDR3 region has 11 residues. The CDR3 nucleotides read TGCAGCGCCCACCAGGGCGGTTTAAAGTACTTC. This translates into CSAHQGGLKYF.

V is TRBV7-9 and J is TRBJ2-5; tentative D call: TRBD1 (6 bases). Germline loops: CDR1 SEHNR, CDR2 FQNEAQ (reference sequence). The CDR3 contains 16 residues. Trimming shortened V by 1 base and J by 2 bases, and 14 bases separated the two germline ends. This chain's CDR3 is CASSLGRTALQETQYF. CDR3 nucleotides: TGTGCCAGCAGCTTAGGCAGGACAGCTCTTCAAGAGACCCAGTACTTC. Using reference TRBV7-9 and TRBJ2-5 for the parts outside the CDR3, the full variable domain is DTGVSQNPRHKITKRGQNVTFRCDPISEHNRLYWYRQTLGQGPEFLTYFQNEAQLEKSRLLSDRFSAERPKGSFSTLEIQRTEQGDSAMYLCASSLGRTALQETQYFGPGTRLLVL.

This clone was counted once. The V and J genes are TRBV16 and TRBJ1-1; perhaps TRBD1 as D (6 bases). This CDR3 comprises 15 residues. The V end was cut by 4 bases, the J end by 1 base, with 13 bases between. Germline values: CDR1 KGHSY, CDR2 FQNENV. The CDR3: CASSPPWTANTEAFF. In DNA, the CDR3 is TGTGCCAGCAGCCCACCTTGGACAGCGAACACTGAAGCTTTCTTT.

The V gene is TRBV30, the J gene TRBJ2-5; 12 nucleotides agree with TRBD2. Germline assignment: CDR1 GTSNPN and CDR2 SVGIG (reference sequence). V gave up 2 bases and J gave up 5 bases; unmatched junction bases: 6. The CDR3 is made up of 15 amino acids. The CDR3 protein is CAWSRLAGAQETQYF. The CDR3 DNA is TGTGCCTGGAGTAGACTAGCGGGGGCCCAGGAGACCCAGTACTTC. The complete variable domain, with remaining parts taken from reference TRBV30 and TRBJ2-5, reads SQTIHQWPATLVQPVGSPLSLECTVEGTSNPNLYWYRQAAGRGLQLLFYSVGIGQISSEVPQNLSASRPQDRQFILSSKKLLLSDSGFYLCAWSRLAGAQETQYFGPGTRLLVL.